The 5 T cell receptor beta chains given below trace back to one sample, sequenced in a study of blood T cell repertoires in COVID-19. Produced via immunoSEQ multiplex PCR; TCRdb's table is partial and in-frame only. The data show around 220,000 clones, 82% seen once. Sequenced sample: peripheral blood. The receptors stem from a woman of 80 years or more with COVID-19, enrolled during active disease.

The chain employs TRBV29-1 and TRBJ2-7, with a tentative D call TRBD1 (6 bases). CDR1 SQVTM and CDR2 ANQGSEA come from the germline V gene. V was pared by 4 bases and J by 4 bases, with 8 bases between. The CDR3 is 11 amino acids. The DNA for the CDR3 is TGCAGCGTTGCTCAGGGGTACGAGCAGTACTTC. Amino acids: CSVAQGYEQYF.

The count of this clone is one. The V and J genes are TRBV20-1 and TRBJ2-5; D is unclear. CDR1 DFQATT and CDR2 SNEGSKA come from the germline V gene (reference sequence). This CDR3 spans 11 amino acids. The V end lost 0 bases, the J end lost 4 bases, and 3 bases lay between the germline ends. DNA for the CDR3: TGCAGTGCTAGAGAGAGAGAGACCCAGTACTTC. It yields the protein CSARERETQYF.

The chain carries TRBV15 and TRBJ1-2; tentatively, D is TRBD1 (6 bases). Germline-derived CDR1 and CDR2 are LNHNV and YYDKDF (reference sequence). V was pared by 6 bases and J by 6 bases, with 11 bases between. The CDR3 sequence is 12 residues long. In DNA form, the CDR3 reads TGTGCCACCAGTCTGAACAGGGATGGCTACACCTTC. This codes for CATSLNRDGYTF.

This clone has just a few counts. The chain combines TRBV7-2 with TRBJ2-5; 7 positions match TRBD1. Germline V gene sequence: CDR1 SGHTA, CDR2 FQGNSA. The V and J ends lost 6 bases and 1 base, in that order; junction bases with no gene match: 8. This CDR3 contains 15 residues. CDR3 loop: CASRKGSGGQETQYF. CDR3 DNA sequence: TGTGCCAGCAGAAAAGGGTCAGGGGGCCAAGAGACCCAGTACTTC.

J is TRBJ2-2 and V is TRBV5-1; D possibly corresponds to TRBD2 (5 bases). Trimming took off 5 bases at V and 2 bases at J, with 13 bases between the two ends. The CDR3 is 15 residues long. Germline assignment: CDR1 SGHRS and CDR2 YFSETQ. Here the CDR3 reads CASSRVASNTGELFF. The CDR3 DNA sequence: TGCGCCAGCAGTAGGGTAGCGAGTAACACCGGGGAGCTGTTTTTT.